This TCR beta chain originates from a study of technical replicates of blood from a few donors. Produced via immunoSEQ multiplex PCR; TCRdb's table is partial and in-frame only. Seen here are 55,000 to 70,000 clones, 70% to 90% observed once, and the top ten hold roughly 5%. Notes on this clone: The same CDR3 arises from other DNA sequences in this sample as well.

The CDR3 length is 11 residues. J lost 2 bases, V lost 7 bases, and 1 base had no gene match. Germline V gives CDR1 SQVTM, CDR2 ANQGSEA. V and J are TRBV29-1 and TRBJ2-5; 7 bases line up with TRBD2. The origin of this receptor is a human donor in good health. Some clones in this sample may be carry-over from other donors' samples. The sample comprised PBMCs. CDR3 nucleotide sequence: TGCAGCGCGGGGGGACAAGAGACCCAGTACTTC. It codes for CSAGGQETQYF.